These 14 T cell receptor beta chains were all obtained from the same sample, sequenced in a study of neurological immune-mediated disorders. Using its own MiXCR run on the 5' RACE reads, TCRdb lists one record per CDR3 protein. The data contain tens of thousands of distinct CDR3 sequences, 3% to 4% of them seen just once; the ten biggest clones take up about 2%. The specimen was CD4+ T cells from blood. The receptors stem from a woman aged 40 to 55 with multiple sclerosis.

This clonotype showed up many times. The CDR3: CASSLRGLGTEAFF. Written as DNA, the CDR3 is TGTGCCAGCAGCTTGCGGGGGCTGGGCACTGAAGCTTTCTTT. V and J are TRBV5-8 and TRBJ1-1, with D tentatively TRBD1 (6 bases). Trimming stripped 1 base from V and 4 bases from J, with 11 bases between. The CDR3 loop spans 14 amino acids. Germline CDR1 reads SGHTS; CDR2 reads YDEGEE.

At least ten counts were recorded for this clonotype. The chain has TRBV5-1 and TRBJ1-3, with a weak D call TRBD1 (5 bases). CDR1 and CDR2 from the germline V gene are SGHRS and YFSETQ. V dropped 1 base and J dropped 0 bases, with 5 bases sitting between them. The CDR3 runs to 14 residues. The CDR3 region is CASSLTGSGNTIYF. The CDR3 DNA reads TGCGCCAGCAGCTTGACAGGCTCTGGAAACACCATATATTTT.

This clonotype was seen many times. J is TRBJ2-3 and V is TRBV9, with 11 bases aligning to TRBD2. The CDR3 loop spans 15 amino acids. Trimming removed 3 bases from V and 6 bases from J; junction bases left unmatched: 6. The germline V gene encodes CDR1 SGDLS and CDR2 YYNGEE. DNA for the CDR3: TGTGCCAGCAGCGAGAAAATAGCGGGGGGGGATACGCAGTATTTT. This codes for CASSEKIAGGDTQYF.

This clonotype was recorded at least ten times. V gene TRBV20-1 combines with J gene TRBJ2-1; maybe TRBD1 (6 bases). This CDR3 comprises 17 residues. CDR1 and CDR2 from the germline V gene are DFQATT and SNEGSKA (reference sequence). V gave up 0 bases and J gave up 0 bases, with 15 bases separating them. In nucleotides, the CDR3 is TGCAGTGCTAGAGACCGCAGTGGGGGCGGCTCCTACAATGAGCAGTTCTTC. This sequence encodes CSARDRSGGGSYNEQFF.

This clonotype was counted many times. This sequence joins TRBV3-1 and TRBJ1-4; D is unresolved. The V gene's germline CDR1 is LGHDT and CDR2 YNNKEL (reference sequence). V was pared by 4 bases and J by 0 bases, with 9 bases between. The CDR3 runs to 15 residues. CDR3: CASSLLGTTNEKLFF. The CDR3 DNA sequence: TGTGCCAGCAGCCTACTCGGTACAACTAATGAAAAACTGTTTTTT.

This clonotype was seen many times. The V and J genes are TRBV7-3 and TRBJ2-3; maybe TRBD2 (5 bases). Germline CDR1 SGHTA, CDR2 FQGTGA. The CDR3 is 14 residues long. The V gene lost 2 bases and the J gene lost 3 bases, with 9 bases spanning the gap. Written as DNA, the CDR3 is TGTGCCAGCAGCTTATTCGGCGGGACAGATACGCAGTATTTT. Its translation: CASSLFGGTDTQYF.

In its sample, this clonotype was seen many times. The chain uses TRBV29-1 and TRBJ2-1, with D unresolved. The CDR3 has 11 residues. Germline V gene lookup returns CDR1 SQVTM and CDR2 ANQGSEA. V lost 3 bases, J lost 6 bases, and 6 bases lay in between. The CDR3 DNA reads as TGCAGCGTTGATAGAGTCAATGAGCAGTTCTTC. This gives the protein CSVDRVNEQFF.

This clonotype appeared a single time. The CDR3 region has the DNA TGTGCCAGCAGCGAACCGACAGTAAACTATGGCTACACCTTC. This sequence encodes CASSEPTVNYGYTF. J is TRBJ1-2 and V is TRBV7-9; D possibly corresponds to TRBD1 (5 bases). The V and J ends lost 5 bases and 2 bases respectively, with 12 bases between them. This CDR3 contains 14 residues. Germline V gives CDR1 SEHNR, CDR2 FQNEAQ (reference sequence).

This clonotype was detected ten times or more. The CDR3 loop reads CASSLPGADTQYF. The CDR3 coding sequence is TGTGCCAGCAGCTTACCGGGGGCGGATACGCAGTATTTT. This chain links TRBV7-8 with TRBJ2-3, with D perhaps given as TRBD1 or TRBD2 (6 bases each). CDR1 is SGHVS, CDR2 FQNEAQ, per germline. This CDR3 has 13 residues. Trimming took 2 bases from V and 6 from J, leaving 9 bases between them.

This clonotype was detected many times. The gene calls are TRBV20-1 and TRBJ2-4; D is perhaps TRBD1 (6 bases). Trimming removed 3 bases at V and 7 bases at J, with 25 bases between. From germline, CDR1 is DFQATT and CDR2 SNEGSKA (reference sequence). There are 17 residues in the CDR3. The CDR3 spells CSARHLQGPLVENIQYF. Here the CDR3 DNA reads TGCAGTGCTAGGCACCTACAGGGTCCCCTGGTAGAGAACATTCAGTACTTC.

This clonotype was seen ten or more times. The chain recombines TRBV3-1 with TRBJ2-1; no definite D call. The CDR3 sequence is 13 residues long. V dropped 1 base and J dropped 7 bases, with 8 bases sitting between them. The germline gives CDR1 LGHDT, CDR2 YNNKEL (reference sequence). The CDR3 DNA follows: TGTGCCAGCAGCCAAGGGTCCGATAATGAGCAGTTCTTC. This encodes CASSQGSDNEQFF.

This clonotype was detected ten times or more. The V and J genes are TRBV5-1 and TRBJ1-2, with a tentative D call TRBD1 (5 bases). Looked up from germline, CDR1 is SGHRS and CDR2 is YFSETQ. V was trimmed by 4 bases and J by 0 bases, leaving 13 bases between them. CDR3 length equals 15 residues. As DNA, the CDR3 is TGCGCCAGCAGCAGTATCGGGACGGCTAACTATGGCTACACCTTC. It yields the protein CASSSIGTANYGYTF.

At least ten counts were recorded for this clonotype. CDR3 sequence: CASSLGTSGGPYTDTQYF. DNA for the CDR3: TGTGCCAGCAGCCTGGGGACTAGCGGGGGCCCCTACACAGATACGCAGTATTTT. The rearrangement joins TRBV7-2 to TRBJ2-3, with 14 bases fitting TRBD2. Germline V CDR1 and CDR2: SGHTA, FQGNSA. This CDR3 spans 18 amino acids. J was trimmed by 2 bases and V by 5 bases; bases with no gene match: 9.

In its sample, this clonotype was seen many times. The chain joins TRBV11-2 to TRBJ2-3; 12 bases agree with TRBD2. Germline V CDR1 and CDR2: SGHAT, FQNNGV. The CDR3 contains 16 residues. The ends lost 4 bases at V and 5 bases at J; junction bases unmatched: 7. The CDR3 loop is CASSSRLAGALDTQYF. In DNA, the CDR3 is TGTGCCAGCAGCTCCAGACTAGCGGGGGCCCTAGATACGCAGTATTTT.